The clone carrying this T cell receptor (beta chain) was observed once. The antigen remains unidentified. This sample stems from a study of T cell responses to AZD1222 COVID-19 vaccine. Whole-study context: Whether given at about 4 or about 12 weeks, second doses were pooled. Findings and limits, study-wide: Only a handful of AZD1222 recipients, several in all, had baseline seropositivity. Reportedly, close to half of spike-specific TCRs are directed against unmutated variant regions.

Here immunoSEQ multiplex PCR was the method, and the copy in TCRdb shows in-frame clones only, minus some. The sample holds about 150,000 clones, 90% seen once. V dropped 0 bases and J dropped 4; count of bases not matched to a gene: 3. CDR3 length: 14 amino acids. Germline CDR1 reads LNHDA; CDR2 reads SQIVND (reference sequence). The V and J genes are TRBV19 and TRBJ2-7, with TRBD1 identical over 7 bases. The source material was peripheral blood, sampled on day 0 of AZD1222 vaccination. The sequence derives from an adult in good health. The CDR3 region is CASSIDVQGYEQYF. CDR3 DNA: TGTGCCAGTAGTATAGATGTACAGGGGTACGAGCAGTACTTC.